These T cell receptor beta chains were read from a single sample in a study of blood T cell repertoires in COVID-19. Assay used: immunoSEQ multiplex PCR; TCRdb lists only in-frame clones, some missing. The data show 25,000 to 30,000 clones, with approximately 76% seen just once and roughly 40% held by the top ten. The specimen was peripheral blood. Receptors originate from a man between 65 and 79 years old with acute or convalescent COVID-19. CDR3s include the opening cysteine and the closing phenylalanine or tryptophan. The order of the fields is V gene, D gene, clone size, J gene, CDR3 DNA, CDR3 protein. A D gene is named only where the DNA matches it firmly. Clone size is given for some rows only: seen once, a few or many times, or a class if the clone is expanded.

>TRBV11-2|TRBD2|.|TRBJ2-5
TGTGCCAGCAGCTCTAGCGGGAGTAGGCAAGAGACCCAGTACTTC
CASSSSGSRQETQYF
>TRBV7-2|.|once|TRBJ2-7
TGTGCCAGCAGCCTCATGTTCGGGATCGGGTACGAGCAGTACTTC
CASSLMFGIGYEQYF
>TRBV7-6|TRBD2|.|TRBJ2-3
TGTGCCAGCAGCCCGATTGGACTAGCCCAAGCAGATACGCAGTATTTT
CASSPIGLAQADTQYF
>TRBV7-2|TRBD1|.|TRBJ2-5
TGTGCCAGCAGCTTAAGACCGGACAGGGCGACCCAGTACTTC
CASSLRPDRATQYF
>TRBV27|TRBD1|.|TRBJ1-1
TGTGCCAGCACTCAACAGGGGCGAGCTTTCTTT
CASTQQGRAFF
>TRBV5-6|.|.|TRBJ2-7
TGTGCCAGCACCTCCCGGACACCATACGAGCAGTACTTC
CASTSRTPYEQYF
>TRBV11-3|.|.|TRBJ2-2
TGTGCCAGCAGTCGTACTACCGGGGAGCTGTTTTTT
CASSRTTGELFF
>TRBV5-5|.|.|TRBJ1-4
TGTGCCAGCAGCTTTCCCGCAACTAATGAAAAACTGTTTTTT
CASSFPATNEKLFF
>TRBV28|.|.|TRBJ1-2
TGTGCCAGCGGAGTTGAAGGCTACACCTTC
CASGVEGYTF
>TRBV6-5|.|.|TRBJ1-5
TGTGCCAGCAAACGGGTGTGGGAGGGCAATCAGCCCCAGCATTTT
CASKRVWEGNQPQHF
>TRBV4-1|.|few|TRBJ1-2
TGCGCCAGCAGCCAAGCGAGAGACTATGGCTACACCTTC
CASSQARDYGYTF
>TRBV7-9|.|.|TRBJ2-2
TGTGCCAGCAGTTCCCTCGGGGACACCGGGGAGCTGTTTTTT
CASSSLGDTGELFF
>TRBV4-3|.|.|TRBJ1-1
TGCGCCAGCAGCCAAGGGCTAGGGGAGGTAATGGGCTGGAAAGCTTTCTTT
CASSQGLGEVMGWKAFF
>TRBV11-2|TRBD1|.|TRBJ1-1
TGTGCCAGCAGGCGGGACAGGGTGACGAACACTGAAGCTTTCTTT
CASRRDRVTNTEAFF
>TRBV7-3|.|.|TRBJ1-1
TGTGCCAGCAGCTTAGAAGGGGGGAACACTGAAGCTTTCTTT
CASSLEGGNTEAFF
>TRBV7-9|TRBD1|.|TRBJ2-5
TGTGCCAGCAGCTCAAAGACAGGGGGCGGGGAGACCCAGTACTTC
CASSSKTGGGETQYF
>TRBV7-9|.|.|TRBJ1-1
TGTGCCAGCAGCTCGCGGGGGCCCCTCTGGGCTTTCTTT
CASSSRGPLWAFF
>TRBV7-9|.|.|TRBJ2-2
TGTGCCAGCAGCTCAATGGTCGGACTATCGTCCGGGGAGCTGTTTTTT
CASSSMVGLSSGELFF
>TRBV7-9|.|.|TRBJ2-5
TGTGCCAGCAGCTTCCACGGAGAGACCCAGTACTTC
CASSFHGETQYF
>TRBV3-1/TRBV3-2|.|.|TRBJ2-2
TGTGCCAGCAGCCAGCCCAACAGAATAAACACCGGGGAGCTGTTTTTT
CASSQPNRINTGELFF
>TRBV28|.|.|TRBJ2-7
TGTGCCAGCAGTATCACCCAGGGGTACGAGCAGTACTTC
CASSITQGYEQYF
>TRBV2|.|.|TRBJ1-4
TGTGCCAGCAGTGAGCAGGGTCAGGCTAATGAAAAACTGTTTTTT
CASSEQGQANEKLFF
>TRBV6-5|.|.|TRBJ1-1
TGTGCCAGCACCAGGGGCCGGGACACTGAAGCTTTCTTT
CASTRGRDTEAFF
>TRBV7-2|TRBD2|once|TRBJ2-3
TGTGCCAGCACCCGTAGAGCGGGAAGTGCAGATACGCAGTATTTT
CASTRRAGSADTQYF
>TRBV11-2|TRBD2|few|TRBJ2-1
TGTGCCAGCAGCCTCGGACTAGCGGGGGACAATGAGCAGTTCTTC
CASSLGLAGDNEQFF
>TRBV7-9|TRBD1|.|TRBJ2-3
TGTGCCTCAACAGGGGTCCTCTCCACAGATACGCAGTATTTT
CASTGVLSTDTQYF
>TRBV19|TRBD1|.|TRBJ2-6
TGTGCCAGTAACGAGGACAGGCCAAGCTCTGGGGCCAACGTCCTGACTTTC
CASNEDRPSSGANVLTF
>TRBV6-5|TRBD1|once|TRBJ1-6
TGTGCCAGCAGTTACTTGGAAGGACAGGGAGGATCACCCCTCCACTTT
CASSYLEGQGGSPLHF
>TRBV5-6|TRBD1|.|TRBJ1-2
TGTGCCAGCAGCTTGGGACAGGGGGTAGTCTATGGCTACACCTTC
CASSLGQGVVYGYTF
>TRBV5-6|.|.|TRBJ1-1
TGTGCCAGCAGCGTCAGGGATGAAGCTTTCTTT
CASSVRDEAFF
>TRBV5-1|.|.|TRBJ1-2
TGCGCCAGCAGCCACGGGTCCCGGGGAACCAACTATGGCTACACCTTC
CASSHGSRGTNYGYTF
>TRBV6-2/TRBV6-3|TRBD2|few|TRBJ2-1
TGTGCCAGCAGTTACTCCCTCGCGACTAGCGGGGAGAACAATGAGCAGTTCTTC
CASSYSLATSGENNEQFF
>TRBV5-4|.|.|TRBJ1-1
TGTGCCAGCAGGCAGGAGGCTTACACTGAAGCTTTCTTT
CASRQEAYTEAFF
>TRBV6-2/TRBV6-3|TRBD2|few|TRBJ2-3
TGTGCCAGCAGTTCCGGGACTAGCGGGGGCCGTCTATATACGCAGTATTTT
CASSSGTSGGRLYTQYF
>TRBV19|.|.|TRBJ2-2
TGTGCCAGTAGTATGGACTCTAGGCTGAGGACCGGGGAGCTGTTTTTT
CASSMDSRLRTGELFF
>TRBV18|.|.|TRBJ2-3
TGTGCCAGCTCATCCTCTATCACAGATACGCAGTATTTT
CASSSSITDTQYF
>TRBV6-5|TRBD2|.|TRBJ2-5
TGTGCCAGCTCCGGTCTAGCGGGGGAGACCCAGTACTTC
CASSGLAGETQYF
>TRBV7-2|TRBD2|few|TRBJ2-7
TGTGCCAGCAGCCTCGTGGGGGGGAAATACGAGCAGTACTTC
CASSLVGGKYEQYF
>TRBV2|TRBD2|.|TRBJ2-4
TGTGCCAGCCGGCGACTAGCGGGAGGTACGGCCAAAAACATTCAGTACTTC
CASRRLAGGTAKNIQYF
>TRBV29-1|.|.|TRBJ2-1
TGCAGCTATGAGGGATACAATGAGCAGTTCTTC
CSYEGYNEQFF
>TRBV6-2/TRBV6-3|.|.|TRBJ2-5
TGTGCCAGCAGTTACTCGAGTTCCGGGTCGGAGACCCAGTACTTC
CASSYSSSGSETQYF
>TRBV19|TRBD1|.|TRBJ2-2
TGTGCCAGTAGAGGGACAGGGGGGACCGGGGAGCTGTTTTTT
CASRGTGGTGELFF
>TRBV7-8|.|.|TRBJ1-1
TGTGCCAGCAGCTTAATGGGCGGAGGAGAAGCTTTCTTT
CASSLMGGGEAFF